Given below is one T cell receptor beta chain in context. Repertoires were generated with immunoSEQ multiplex PCR, while TCRdb's copy carries only in-frame clones and drops some. The table includes 150,000 to 180,000 clones, about 94% detected once. The data were taken from a study of control samples from healthy donors and cancer patients. This CDR3 is 14 amino acids long. The chain carries TRBV21-1 and TRBJ1-2; the D call TRBD1 from the table was never checked on the DNA. TRBV21-1 represents a pseudogene. Sample: blood. This sequence originates from a man aged 40-50 years in good health. The CDR3 bases are TGTGCCAGCAGCAGCGGACAGGGGGCTGATGGCTACACCTTC. This translates into CASSSGQGADGYTF.